This passage covers 21 T cell receptor beta chains from one sample sequenced in a study of radiotherapy plus CTLA-4 blockade in lung cancer. Sequenced by immunoSEQ multiplex PCR; TCRdb stores in-frame clones only, minus some. This table has about 76,000 clones, more than 60% appearing once. The specimen comprised peripheral blood, sampled from a patient treated with radiotherapy plus ipilimumab. Receptors originate from a human donor with non-small cell lung cancer whose response to radiotherapy plus ipilimumab could not be evaluated. Some clones in this sample may be carry-over from other donors' samples.

The chain joins TRBV5-1 to TRBJ2-6, with 8 bases matching TRBD1. Losses at the gene ends were 4 bases for V and 2 bases for J; bases not matched to a gene: 2. Germline V gene data show CDR1 as SGHRS and CDR2 as YFSETQ. The CDR3 runs 15 residues. This chain's CDR3 is CASSADRAGANVLTF. CDR3 bases: TGCGCCAGCAGCGCGGACAGGGCTGGGGCCAACGTCCTGACTTTC.

The chain is built from TRBV5-6 and TRBJ1-2; D is unresolved. Trimming shortened V by 4 bases and J by 3 bases, and 10 bases separated the two germline ends. The germline V gene encodes CDR1 SGHDT and CDR2 YYEEEE. CDR3 length equals 13 residues. CDR3 sequence reads: CASSPGGDYGYTF. CDR3 nucleotide sequence: TGTGCCAGCAGCCCGGGCGGGGACTATGGCTACACCTTC.

This chain uses TRBV6-1 with TRBJ2-2; D may be TRBD2 (5 bases). The CDR3 has 16 amino acids. Germline V gives CDR1 MNHNS, CDR2 SASEGT. Trimming cost V 2 bases and J 5 bases, with 15 bases left between them. CDR3 nucleotides: TGTGCCAGCAGTGAAAAAGTTTGGACTGGGACCGGGGAGCTGTTTTTT. This gives the protein CASSEKVWTGTGELFF.

The CDR3 nucleotides read TGTGCCAGCAGCGGGCGGACAGGGTTCTCCTACGAGCAGTACTTC. Translating it yields CASSGRTGFSYEQYF. This chain connects TRBV28 to TRBJ2-7; TRBD1 matches at 8 bases. The length of the CDR3 is 15 residues. Germline values: CDR1 MDHEN, CDR2 SYDVKM. V trimming: 6 bases; J trimming: 0 bases; junction bases outside the gene matches: 7.

J is TRBJ2-4 and V is TRBV18, with 10 positions matching TRBD2. The CDR3 consists of 16 residues. Germline V CDR1 and CDR2: KGHSH, LQKENI. The trim removed 3 bases at V and 1 base at J, leaving 3 bases unmatched. CDR3 region: CASSPTSGVAKNIQYF. CDR3 nucleotides: TGTGCCAGCTCACCTACTAGCGGGGTTGCCAAAAACATTCAGTACTTC.

The rearrangement uses TRBV18 and TRBJ2-7; D might be TRBD2 (6 bases). V was pared by 0 bases and J by 2 bases, with 8 bases between. The germline CDR1 and CDR2 sequences are KGHSH and LQKENI. The CDR3 extends over 14 amino acids. CDR3 sequence: CASSPPAGTYEQYF. CDR3 DNA sequence: TGTGCCAGCTCACCACCGGCGGGGACCTACGAGCAGTACTTC.

This clone was observed a single time. This chain connects TRBV5-6 to TRBJ1-2; D uncertain. The CDR3 is made up of 16 amino acids. Trimming left V 4 bases short and J 4 bases short, with 20 bases between. Germline loops: CDR1 SGHDT, CDR2 YYEEEE. DNA of the CDR3: TGTGCCAGCAGCACGGGAGGCAGCACCCGGAGCTATGGCTACACCTTC. Protein sequence: CASSTGGSTRSYGYTF.

Comment on this clone: A junction boundary mismatches the germline segment, possibly from a read error. The chain couples TRBV27 to TRBJ2-1; 11 nucleotides line up with TRBD2. Germline V CDR1 and CDR2: MNHEY, SMNVEV (reference sequence). This CDR3 region has 19 residues. The CDR3 DNA is TGTGCCGGCAGTTTTCGCCGGTGGGTAGCGGGGGGGTCCCTCAATGAGCAGTTCTTC. It specifies CAGSFRRWVAGGSLNEQFF.

The chain has TRBV5-1 and TRBJ2-5; possibly TRBD1 for D (6 bases). The CDR3 is 14 residues long. V gave up 6 bases and J gave up 0 bases, with 12 bases separating them. Germline V lookup: CDR1 SGHRS, CDR2 YFSETQ. CDR3 protein: CASTLQGNQETQYF. The CDR3, as DNA: TGCGCCAGCACCTTACAGGGTAACCAAGAGACCCAGTACTTC.

This rearrangement joins TRBV5-6 to TRBJ2-2; D possibly corresponds to TRBD1 (6 bases). V lost 0 bases to trimming and J lost 3 bases, with 9 bases between them. Germline CDR1 reads SGHDT; CDR2 reads YYEEEE. The length of the CDR3 is 15 residues. CDR3: CASSLDRAHTGELFF. Written as DNA, the CDR3 is TGTGCCAGCAGCTTGGACAGGGCCCACACCGGGGAGCTGTTTTTT. Complete variable domain (other parts from reference TRBV5-6 and TRBJ2-2): DAGVTQSPTHLIKTRGQQVTLRCSPKSGHDTVSWYQQALGQGPQFIFQYYEEEERQRGNFPDRFSGHQFPNYSSELNVNALLLGDSALYLCASSLDRAHTGELFFGEGSRLTVL.

The chain is built from TRBV4-2 and TRBJ2-5; 7 bases map to TRBD1. Germline assignment: CDR1 LGHNA and CDR2 YNFKEQ. This CDR3 is 20 amino acids long. V lost 0 bases and J lost 2; bases outside the gene matches: 18. CDR3 sequence reads: CASSQEVNRGLPSQQETQYF. The CDR3 nucleotides are TGTGCCAGCAGCCAAGAGGTGAACAGGGGTCTTCCGTCCCAACAAGAGACCCAGTACTTC.

This chain links TRBV9 with TRBJ1-2; D uncertain. V was shortened by 2 bases and J by 5 bases, with 7 bases between the two germline ends. This CDR3 contains 12 residues. CDR1 SGDLS and CDR2 YYNGEE come from the germline V gene. CDR3 sequence (DNA): TGTGCCAGCAGCGTGGCCCCATATGGCTACACCTTC. Amino acid sequence: CASSVAPYGYTF.

The genes are TRBV2 and TRBJ1-5; 8 bases map to TRBD1. Germline CDR1 reads SNHLY; CDR2 reads FYNNEI. The CDR3 consists of 13 residues. V trimming: 5 bases; J trimming: 7 bases; junction bases outside the gene matches: 4. As DNA, the CDR3 is TGTGCCAGCAGTCCAGGGGGCCTGCAGCCCCAGCATTTT. Translating it yields CASSPGGLQPQHF.

There are a few counts of this clone. V is TRBV11-2 and J is TRBJ2-5; 10 bases line up with TRBD1. The J call could be wrong; TRBJ2-7 is a better fit for the DNA end. Germline CDR1 SGHAT, CDR2 FQNNGV. CDR3 length: 15 amino acids. This CDR3 reads CASSFSGQGVYEQYF. The CDR3 nucleotides are TGTGCCAGCAGCTTCTCAGGACAGGGGGTTTACGAGCAGTACTTC.

This clone showed up many times. The chain links TRBV7-9 to TRBJ2-3; TRBD2 might be the D (7 bases). Germline V gives CDR1 SEHNR, CDR2 FQNEAQ (reference sequence). V lost 5 bases to trimming and J lost 2 bases, with 11 bases between them. The CDR3 is 14 amino acids. The DNA for the CDR3 is TGTGCCAGCAGCGATCGGGGGGCCACAGATACGCAGTATTTT. Protein sequence: CASSDRGATDTQYF. Full variable domain (remainder filled in from reference TRBV7-9 and TRBJ2-3): DTGVSQNPRHKITKRGQNVTFRCDPISEHNRLYWYRQTLGQGPEFLTYFQNEAQLEKSRLLSDRFSAERPKGSFSTLEIQRTEQGDSAMYLCASSDRGATDTQYFGPGTRLTVL.

This chain links TRBV16 with TRBJ1-5; D is undetermined. The CDR3 runs 15 residues. Trimming removed 1 base at V and 7 bases at J, with 14 bases between. Germline CDR1 and CDR2: KGHSY and FQNENV. The CDR3 reads CASSQYPSGRQPQHF. CDR3 nucleotide sequence: TGTGCCAGCAGCCAATACCCGAGTGGGAGGCAGCCCCAGCATTTT.

The CDR3 DNA reads as TGTGCCAGCAGTGTCCCCCTAACAGGGCCACTATACAATGAGCAGTTCTTC. It encodes CASSVPLTGPLYNEQFF. The rearrangement uses TRBV6-1 and TRBJ2-1, with D tentatively TRBD1 (6 bases). In germline, CDR1 is MNHNS, CDR2 SASEGT. CDR3 length: 17 amino acids. V was pared by 4 bases and J by 4 bases, with 20 bases between.

This rearrangement joins TRBV2 to TRBJ1-1; tentative D call: TRBD1 (6 bases). V lost 3 bases and J lost 0, with 14 bases in between. The CDR3 length is 16 residues. Germline values: CDR1 SNHLY, CDR2 FYNNEI. CDR3 DNA: TGTGCCAGCAGTGACCCCCTGACAGGAATGAACACTGAAGCTTTCTTT. Protein: CASSDPLTGMNTEAFF.

The chain combines TRBV29-1 with TRBJ1-2, with TRBD1 matching 7 bases. There are 12 residues in the CDR3. V lost 7 bases to trimming and J lost 8 bases; unmatched junction nucleotides: 10. Germline CDR1 reads SQVTM; CDR2 reads ANQGSEA. CDR3 residues: CSAEDRLKGYTF. As DNA, the CDR3 is TGCAGCGCTGAGGACAGGCTGAAAGGCTACACCTTC.

The J gene is TRBJ1-6, the V gene TRBV7-9; TRBD1 matches at 8 bases. V lost 4 bases, J lost 9 bases, and 8 bases stayed unmatched. The CDR3 extends over 15 amino acids. Germline V gene data show CDR1 as SEHNR and CDR2 as FQNEAQ (reference sequence). The CDR3 DNA is TGTGCCAGCAGCTATTCGTACAGGGGGGGTTCACCCCTCCACTTT. Encoded protein: CASSYSYRGGSPLHF.

V usage is TRBV6-1 and J usage is TRBJ1-1; D ambiguous. V lost 7 bases, J lost 1 base, and 10 bases lay in between. Germline V CDR1 and CDR2: MNHNS, SASEGT. The CDR3 totals 13 residues. CDR3 sequence: CASKNPGNTEAFF. CDR3 nucleotides: TGTGCCAGCAAGAATCCAGGGAACACTGAAGCTTTCTTT.